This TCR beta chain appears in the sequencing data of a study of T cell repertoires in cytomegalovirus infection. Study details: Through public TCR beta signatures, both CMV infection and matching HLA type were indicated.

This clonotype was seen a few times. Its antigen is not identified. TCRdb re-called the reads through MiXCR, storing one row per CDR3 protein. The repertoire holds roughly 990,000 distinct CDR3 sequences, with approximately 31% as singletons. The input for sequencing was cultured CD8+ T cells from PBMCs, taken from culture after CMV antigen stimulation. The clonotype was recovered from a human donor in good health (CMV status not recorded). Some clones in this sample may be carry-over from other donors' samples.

CDR3: CASRDQGAHQPQHF. In DNA form, the CDR3 reads TGTGCCAGCAGGGATCAGGGGGCACATCAGCCCCAGCATTTT. The V and J genes are TRBV2 and TRBJ1-5; TRBD1 agrees at 8 bases. This CDR3 contains 14 residues. CDR1 is SNHLY, CDR2 FYNNEI, per germline. Unmatched junction bases numbered 6, after V lost 6 bases and J lost 5 bases.